The next 10 T cell receptor beta chains were all read from a single sample in a study of T cell responses to AZD1222 COVID-19 vaccine. Profiling relied on immunoSEQ multiplex PCR, and the TCRdb table lists in-frame clones only, not all of them. The table has 200,000 or so clones, about nine tenths seen once. This specimen consisted of peripheral blood, obtained on day 0 of MenACWY control vaccination. These TCRs come from an adult in good health.

The chain uses TRBV30 and TRBJ2-3, with TRBD1 as a possible D gene (6 bases). CDR1 and CDR2 from the germline V gene are GTSNPN and SVGIG (reference sequence). The CDR3 extends over 14 amino acids. Trimming shortened V by 5 bases and J by 2 bases, and 14 bases separated the two germline ends. The CDR3 spells CAWFMGAYTDTQYF. The DNA for the CDR3 is TGTGCCTGGTTTATGGGGGCGTACACAGATACGCAGTATTTT.

The chain carries TRBV7-8 and TRBJ2-1, with D tentatively TRBD1 or TRBD2 (6 bases each). CDR1 is SGHVS and CDR2 is FQNEAQ in the germline V gene. The CDR3 spans 13 residues. V lost 2 bases to trimming and J lost 12 bases, with 14 bases between them. The CDR3, as DNA: TGTGCCAGCAGCTTAACGTTAGGGGGAGGGCAGTTCTTC. It encodes CASSLTLGGGQFF. Full variable domain (missing parts from reference TRBV7-8 and TRBJ2-1): GAGVSQSPRYKVAKRGQDVALRCDPISGHVSLFWYQQALGQGPEFLTYFQNEAQLDKSGLPSDRFFAERPEGSVSTLKIQRTQQEDSAVYLCASSLTLGGGQFFGPGTRLTVL.

The V call is TRBV2, the J call TRBJ2-2; weak D call: TRBD2 (6 bases). This CDR3 has 15 residues. CDR1 is SNHLY and CDR2 is FYNNEI in the germline V gene. V was cut by 8 bases and J by 0 bases, with 13 bases left in between. The CDR3 sequence is CASGTPNTNTGELFF. DNA for the CDR3: TGTGCCAGCGGGACTCCTAATACGAACACCGGGGAGCTGTTTTTT.

J is TRBJ1-6 and V is TRBV7-9, with D maybe TRBD1 (5 bases). This CDR3 contains 14 residues. The V gene lost 4 bases and the J gene lost 9 bases, with 13 bases spanning the gap. The germline V gene has CDR1 SEHNR and CDR2 FQNEAQ (reference sequence). The CDR3 region has the DNA TGTGCCAGCAGCTCCGGGACTCCCTCTTCACCCCTCCACTTT. Translating gives CASSSGTPSSPLHF.

This clone came up a few times. This chain connects TRBV10-3 to TRBJ1-3; 9 nucleotides agree with TRBD1. The CDR3 runs to 17 residues. The V segment lost 6 bases and the J segment 3 bases; nucleotides outside the gene matches: 12. Per the germline V gene, CDR1 is ENHRY and CDR2 is SYGVKD. The CDR3 loop reads CAIRPPDRGRSGNTIYF. The CDR3 DNA reads as TGTGCCATCAGGCCCCCGGACAGGGGCCGGAGTGGAAACACCATATATTTT.

This clone was seen once. The chain combines TRBV11-2 with TRBJ2-5; perhaps D is TRBD1 or TRBD2 (5 bases each). V dropped 5 bases and J dropped 0 bases, with 13 bases sitting between them. CDR1 is SGHAT and CDR2 is FQNNGV in the germline V gene. The length of the CDR3 is 15 residues. The CDR3 region is CASSPGTVDQETQYF. The DNA for the CDR3 is TGTGCCAGCAGCCCGGGGACGGTGGACCAAGAGACCCAGTACTTC.

The genes are TRBV6-6 and TRBJ1-1; D is ambiguous. The CDR3 covers 16 residues. Between the trimmed V and J ends, which lost 0 bases and 5 bases, there was a span of 16 bases. Per germline, CDR1 MNHNY and CDR2 SVGAGI (reference sequence). The CDR3 protein is CASSYSPDETETEAFF. As DNA, the CDR3 is TGTGCCAGCAGTTACTCCCCGGATGAAACGGAGACTGAAGCTTTCTTT.

The chain joins TRBV6-2 or TRBV6-3 to TRBJ2-2, with TRBD2 matching over 14 bases. Looked up from germline, CDR1 is MNHEY and CDR2 is SVGEGT. The CDR3 length is 19 residues. V was clipped by 5 bases and J by 2 bases; unmatched bases: 10. CDR3 region: CASSQTGTSGGLNTGELFF. The CDR3 DNA reads TGTGCCAGCAGTCAAACTGGGACTAGCGGGGGCCTAAACACCGGGGAGCTGTTTTTT.

The V call is TRBV6-5, the J call TRBJ1-2, with no clear D. The CDR3 loop spans 15 amino acids. CDR1 MNHEY and CDR2 SVGAGI come from the germline V gene. Trimming removed 2 bases at V and 0 bases at J, with 10 bases between. The CDR3 loop reads CASSYLRQANYGYTF. CDR3 sequence (DNA): TGTGCCAGCAGTTACCTTCGCCAAGCTAACTATGGCTACACCTTC.

J is TRBJ2-1 and V is TRBV7-2, with 10 nucleotides matching TRBD1. V was pared by 8 bases and J by 2 bases, with 6 bases of the junction left unmatched. Germline lookup yields CDR1 SGHTA and CDR2 FQGNSA. The CDR3 runs 15 residues. The CDR3 spells CASVKGQGPYNEQFF. CDR3 bases: TGTGCCAGCGTTAAGGGACAGGGGCCCTACAATGAGCAGTTCTTC.